The 16 T cell receptor beta chains below come from one sample, sequenced in a study of T cell clones after liver transplantation. This table comes from immunoSEQ multiplex PCR, and its TCRdb copy is limited to in-frame clones, with some not included. The sample carries about 76,000 clones, 75% to 90% recorded once. The sample in question was CD4+ T cells from blood, obtained at the 22-month timepoint. These receptors originate from a human patient who received a liver transplant. Some T cells may be graft donor cells.

This sequence joins TRBV14 and TRBJ1-1; D call uncertain. The CDR3 length is 12 residues. The germline V gene encodes CDR1 SGHDN and CDR2 FVKESK. The V gene lost 5 bases and the J gene lost 10 bases, with 14 bases spanning the gap. CDR3 amino acids: CASSYLDQRAFF. The CDR3 DNA is TGTGCCAGCAGCTACCTGGACCAGAGAGCTTTCTTT.

This chain joins TRBV5-1 and TRBJ1-4; 9 bases are a match to TRBD1. V trimming: 3 bases; J trimming: 5 bases; junction bases outside the gene matches: 8. Germline loops: CDR1 SGHRS, CDR2 YFSETQ. The CDR3 is 16 amino acids. CDR3: CASSSEQGAGNEKLFF. CDR3 nucleotides: TGCGCCAGCAGCTCGGAACAGGGGGCAGGGAATGAAAAACTGTTTTTT.

The V call is TRBV28, the J call TRBJ2-7; 7 bases map to TRBD2. Germline loops: CDR1 MDHEN, CDR2 SYDVKM. The junction had 8 bases not matched to a gene; V was cut back by 8 bases and J by 1 base. The CDR3 spans 14 residues. In DNA form, the CDR3 reads TGTGCCAGCTTACTGGGGGGGGGTTCCTACGAGCAGTACTTC. Its protein product is CASLLGGGSYEQYF.

This sequence joins TRBV18 and TRBJ2-2, with TRBD2 identical over 11 bases. Germline CDR1 is KGHSH and CDR2 is LQKENI. V was pared by 3 bases and J by 5 bases, with 5 bases of the junction left unmatched. This CDR3 is 16 amino acids long. CDR3 nucleotides: TGTGCCAGCTCACCCCCGCTAGCGGGAGGTACCGGGGAGCTGTTTTTT. Amino acids: CASSPPLAGGTGELFF.

The genes are TRBV30 and TRBJ1-1, with D unresolved. There are 14 residues in the CDR3. V gave up 5 bases and J gave up 5 bases, with 18 bases separating them. The germline V gene has CDR1 GTSNPN and CDR2 SVGIG (reference sequence). The DNA for the CDR3 is TGTGCCTGGTCTTTAGGGATAGAGGCTACTGAAGCTTTCTTT. It specifies CAWSLGIEATEAFF. The complete variable domain, with remaining parts taken from reference TRBV30 and TRBJ1-1, reads SQTIHQWPATLVQPVGSPLSLECTVEGTSNPNLYWYRQAAGRGLQLLFYSVGIGQISSEVPQNLSASRPQDRQFILSSKKLLLSDSGFYLCAWSLGIEATEAFFGQGTRLTVV.

The chain links TRBV10-3 to TRBJ2-1, with 13 bases fitting TRBD2. The CDR3 has 19 amino acids. Germline CDR1 is ENHRY and CDR2 is SYGVKD. Trimming at V came to 6 bases and at J to 5 bases, leaving 16 bases not matched to a gene. The CDR3 DNA is TGTGCCATCAGGGCCCAGACTAGCGGGGGGCCATGGAGGGACAATGAGCAGTTCTTC. Residues: CAIRAQTSGGPWRDNEQFF.

This clone was recorded once. The rearrangement uses TRBV18 and TRBJ2-2; 7 nucleotides agree with TRBD1. The length of the CDR3 is 15 residues. Trimming cost V 3 bases and J 2 bases; bases outside gene matches: 3. Per the germline V gene, CDR1 is KGHSH and CDR2 is LQKENI. This CDR3 is CASSPDRRNTGELFF. The CDR3 bases are TGTGCCAGCTCACCGGACAGGAGAAACACCGGGGAGCTGTTTTTT.

The rearrangement uses TRBV18 and TRBJ1-2; D unclear. The CDR3 loop spans 13 amino acids. Germline-derived CDR1 and CDR2 are KGHSH and LQKENI. V was cut by 3 bases and J by 4 bases, with 9 bases left in between. The CDR3: CASSPEDRYGYTF. DNA of the CDR3: TGTGCCAGCTCACCCGAGGACCGCTATGGCTACACCTTC.

V usage is TRBV6-4 and J usage is TRBJ2-2, with D perhaps TRBD2 (5 bases). This CDR3 comprises 16 residues. From germline, CDR1 is MRHNA and CDR2 SNTAGT. V was clipped by 6 bases and J by 3 bases, with 17 bases between them. The CDR3 is CASSPGVEGDTGELFF. The CDR3 bases are TGTGCCAGCAGCCCCGGGGTCGAGGGTGACACCGGGGAGCTGTTTTTT.

The chain combines TRBV5-1 with TRBJ1-1, with 11 bases aligning to TRBD1. V was clipped by 6 bases and J by 7 bases; unmatched bases: 17. The CDR3 loop spans 17 amino acids. Germline loops: CDR1 SGHRS, CDR2 YFSETQ. CDR3: CASTYGGTGGGDIEAFF. CDR3 coding DNA: TGCGCCAGCACCTACGGTGGGACAGGGGGAGGAGATATTGAAGCTTTCTTT.

CDR3 coding DNA: TGCAGCGTTGATAGGGGGGGGACGGAGTACTTC. This gives the protein CSVDRGGTEYF. This sequence joins TRBV29-1 and TRBJ2-7; a weak D match, TRBD2 (7 bases). CDR1 and CDR2 from the germline V gene are SQVTM and ANQGSEA. The V end was cut by 3 bases, the J end by 11 bases, with 14 bases between. The CDR3 is 11 amino acids.

In its sample, this clone was seen many times. The chain links TRBV11-2 to TRBJ2-7; TRBD2 might be the D (6 bases). The length of the CDR3 is 15 residues. Germline loops: CDR1 SGHAT, CDR2 FQNNGV. V was shortened by 3 bases and J by 4 bases, with 16 bases between the two germline ends. The CDR3 bases are TGTGCCAGCAGCTTCGGACTACGCGGGTCTTACGAGCAGTACTTC. Its protein is CASSFGLRGSYEQYF.

V is TRBV4-3 and J is TRBJ1-6, with 10 bases identical to TRBD1. This CDR3 spans 20 amino acids. Losses at the gene ends were 0 bases for V and 1 base for J; bases not matched to a gene: 9. CDR1 and CDR2 (germline): LGHNA, YSLEER. The CDR3 sequence: CASSQEAIRTGGSYNSPLHF. As DNA, the CDR3 is TGCGCCAGCAGCCAAGAAGCAATCCGGACAGGGGGTTCCTATAATTCACCCCTCCACTTT.

The CDR3 sequence: CASSPPRGPADSYGYTF. CDR3 coding DNA: TGTGCCAGCAGCCCCCCCCGCGGTCCGGCTGACAGCTATGGCTACACCTTC. The gene calls are TRBV11-2 and TRBJ1-2; TRBD1 might be the D (5 bases). The germline V and J ends were trimmed by 5 bases and 4 bases, with 23 bases remaining between them. Germline V gene sequence: CDR1 SGHAT, CDR2 FQNNGV. The CDR3 contains 17 residues.

The chain is built from TRBV28 and TRBJ1-1; 8 bases align to TRBD1. V shed 8 bases and J 8 bases; nucleotides not matched to a gene: 19. CDR3 length: 16 residues. Germline CDR1 MDHEN, CDR2 SYDVKM. Written as DNA, the CDR3 is TGTGCCAGCCCCAGGACAGGGCGTACCTTAACCGACGAAGCTTTCTTT. Translated: CASPRTGRTLTDEAFF. Drawing the rest from reference TRBV28 and TRBJ1-1, the complete variable domain is DVKVTQSSRYLVKRTGEKVFLECVQDMDHENMFWYRQDPGLGLRLIYFSYDVKMKEKGDIPEGYSVSREKKERFSLILESASTNQTSMYLCASPRTGRTLTDEAFFGQGTRLTVV.

The V gene is TRBV7-6, the J gene TRBJ1-3; D gene uncertain. The CDR3 length is 15 residues. Germline-derived CDR1 and CDR2 are SGHVS and FNYEAQ. Between the trimmed V and J ends, which lost 5 bases and 4 bases, there was a span of 15 bases. In DNA form, the CDR3 reads TGTGCCAGCAGCCCCCCGGATCCTGCGGGAAACACCATATATTTT. Its protein is CASSPPDPAGNTIYF.